This record concerns one T cell receptor (beta chain) sequence. This clone was detected only a few times. It lacks a known antigen. Nothing much larger sits one base from this clone, and base qualities are not available. The sample is drawn from a study of CD4+ T cells in melanoma (dated by TCRdb to the early 2020s). About the full investigation: The study investigated neoantigen-specific CD4+ T cells in human melanoma.

Trimming removed 3 bases from V and 7 bases from J, leaving 13 bases between the germline ends. As encoded in the germline V gene (reference sequence), CDR1 is LNHDA while CDR2 is SQIVND. The CDR3 holds 13 amino acids from the cysteine to the phenylalanine. Solely the CDR3 DNA is kept, with 39 bases framed from the first base. The donors were people with melanoma. Libraries were built with the immunoSEQ multiplex PCR assay. TCRdb re-hosts the immuneACCESS table, in-frame sequences only. Its copies lack some clones; in the studies checked, an unresolved V gene accounts for under half of them, and the cause for the rest is not known. In all, the sample holds roughly 10,000 clones, and 55% to 75% of those were seen once. The ten largest clones take up roughly 9.7% of the sample. Broad study findings and their caveats: Neoantigen-specific CD4+ T cells in melanoma were reported to have a range of differentiation states. Neoantigen-specific CD4+ T cells were reported to be correlated with the function of CD8+ T cells, macrophages and B cells.

The chain employs TRBV19 and TRBJ2-7; no D gene is confidently identified. The material sequenced was cells from a culture (not recorded whether cultured in vitro). This clonotype originated in a human donor with melanoma. The CDR3 here reads CASSMARAREQYF. The bases read TGTGCCAGTAGTATGGCCCGGGCTCGGGAGCAGTACTTC.